One and the same sample provided the 18 T cell receptor beta chains below, sequenced in a study of read filtering for tumor transcriptome and immune sequencing. Molecular barcoded adaptors covering alpha/delta and beta/gamma chains were used on 400 to 450 ng RNA. TCRdb independently ran MiXCR on the reads; one entry per CDR3 protein. The sample consists of tens of thousands of distinct CDR3 sequences, 20% to 25% of them appearing once. Sequencing was carried out using a population of CD138-negative cells sorted from bone marrow. These receptors were obtained from a donor over 35 with multiple myeloma.

This clonotype was observed many times. The chain uses TRBV5-4 and TRBJ1-6; 11 bases are shared with TRBD1. The germline V gene has CDR1 SGHNT and CDR2 YYREEE (reference sequence). This CDR3 comprises 16 residues. Trimming at V came to 0 bases and at J to 10 bases, leaving 6 bases not matched to a gene. The CDR3, as DNA: TGTGCCAGCAGCTTGGGGACAGGGGGCGCACAGTCACCCCTCCACTTT. Protein product: CASSLGTGGAQSPLHF.

This clonotype has at least ten counts. The chain combines TRBV6-5 with TRBJ2-1; 7 bases map to TRBD1. V was clipped by 7 bases and J by 8 bases; unmatched bases: 8. CDR1 MNHEY and CDR2 SVGAGI come from the germline V gene. This CDR3 region has 13 residues. In DNA form, the CDR3 reads TGTGCCAGCAAACAACAGGGGAGTGATGAGCAGTTCTTC. Protein sequence: CASKQQGSDEQFF.

This clonotype appeared many times. The chain carries TRBV28 and TRBJ2-7; 7 bases match TRBD2. This CDR3 is 14 amino acids long. Germline loops: CDR1 MDHEN, CDR2 SYDVKM. Unmatched junction bases numbered 5, after V lost 2 bases and J lost 4 bases. The CDR3 sequence is CASSLRGGWYEQYF. CDR3 DNA: TGTGCCAGCAGTTTAAGGGGAGGGTGGTACGAGCAGTACTTC. Using reference TRBV28 and TRBJ2-7 for the parts outside the CDR3, the full variable domain is DVKVTQSSRYLVKRTGEKVFLECVQDMDHENMFWYRQDPGLGLRLIYFSYDVKMKEKGDIPEGYSVSREKKERFSLILESASTNQTSMYLCASSLRGGWYEQYFGPGTRLTVT.

Worth noting for this clonotype: Given a far larger clone just one base away, this is likely a sequencing read error. This chain uses TRBV6-1 with TRBJ2-2; D is perhaps TRBD1 or TRBD2 (5 bases each). This CDR3 is built from 16 residues. The germline V gene has CDR1 MNHNS and CDR2 SASEGT. In DNA, the CDR3 is TGTGCCGGCAGTTACGGGGCAGGATCGAACACCGGGGAGCTGTTTTTT. Encoded protein: CAGSYGAGSNTGELFF.

The CDR3 protein is CASSRETDNQPQHF. In DNA form, the CDR3 reads TGTGCCAGCTCCCGAGAGACAGACAATCAGCCCCAGCATTTT. The rearrangement uses TRBV18 and TRBJ1-5; D might be TRBD1 (5 bases). The V gene lost 6 bases and the J gene lost 3 bases, with 12 bases spanning the gap. This CDR3 spans 14 amino acids. Germline CDR1 reads KGHSH; CDR2 reads LQKENI.

This clonotype was detected ten times or more. The rearrangement uses TRBV20-1 and TRBJ1-1; D is ambiguous. Germline V gene sequence: CDR1 DFQATT, CDR2 SNEGSKA (reference sequence). The CDR3 length is 11 residues. V was cut by 3 bases and J by 2 bases, with 4 bases left in between. For the CDR3, the DNA is TGCAGTGCTAGTCTTAACACTGAAGCTTTCTTT. Its protein product is CSASLNTEAFF.

The chain recombines TRBV20-1 with TRBJ1-5; D uncertain. The CDR3 totals 13 residues. Trimming left V 1 base short and J 6 bases short, with 10 bases between. Germline values: CDR1 DFQATT, CDR2 SNEGSKA (reference sequence). CDR3 region: CSARAPGSQPQHF. CDR3 nucleotides: TGCAGTGCTAGAGCTCCTGGCAGTCAGCCCCAGCATTTT.

The chain uses TRBV6-2 or TRBV6-3 and TRBJ2-1; D is perhaps TRBD2 (5 bases). V gave up 6 bases and J gave up 7 bases, with 10 bases separating them. The V gene's germline CDR1 is MNHEY and CDR2 SVGEGT. CDR3 length equals 12 residues. CDR3: CASSQTRNEQFF. The CDR3 DNA reads as TGTGCCAGCAGCCAAACTAGGAATGAGCAGTTCTTC.

In its sample, this clonotype was seen many times. The CDR3 DNA follows: TGCGCCAGCAGCTTTGGAGGGGTCTCCTACAATGAGCAGTTCTTC. This codes for CASSFGGVSYNEQFF. This rearrangement joins TRBV5-1 to TRBJ2-1; D perhaps matches TRBD2 (6 bases). From germline, CDR1 is SGHRS and CDR2 YFSETQ. The CDR3 totals 15 residues. Trimming took 2 bases from V and 0 from J, leaving 9 bases between them.

As to this clonotype: The junction does not match germline at one end; this may be a read error. The chain joins TRBV15 to TRBJ2-1, with TRBD2 matching over 7 bases. This CDR3 contains 17 residues. Germline CDR1 LNHNV, CDR2 YYDKDF (reference sequence). CDR3 DNA sequence: TGTGCCACCAGCAGAGTGGCTAGCGGAGGCTCCTACAATGAGCGGTTCTTC. Amino acid sequence: CATSRVASGGSYNERFF.

The V call is TRBV28, the J call TRBJ2-1, with D tentatively TRBD1 (6 bases). The CDR3 is 15 residues long. Trimming cost V 5 bases and J 6 bases, with 17 bases left between them. Germline CDR1 is MDHEN and CDR2 is SYDVKM. CDR3 protein: CASSTTGISRNEQFF. In DNA form, the CDR3 reads TGTGCCAGCAGTACAACAGGGATCTCGCGCAATGAGCAGTTCTTC.

The chain joins TRBV5-1 to TRBJ2-3; D may be TRBD2 (7 bases). The CDR3 extends over 14 amino acids. V was trimmed by 4 bases and J by 4 bases, leaving 13 bases between them. Looked up from germline, CDR1 is SGHRS and CDR2 is YFSETQ. The CDR3 is CASSPGGLADTQYF. CDR3 nucleotide sequence: TGCGCCAGCAGCCCGGGGGGCCTGGCAGATACGCAGTATTTT.

The V and J genes are TRBV10-3 and TRBJ2-1; no definite D call. Germline assignment: CDR1 ENHRY and CDR2 SYGVKD. The ends were cut back, 0 bases at V and 9 bases at J, with 12 bases in the middle. The CDR3 has 14 residues. The CDR3 sequence is CAISESVGSGEQFF. The CDR3 DNA reads TGTGCCATCAGTGAGTCGGTTGGGTCAGGTGAGCAGTTCTTC.

The chain combines TRBV7-9 with TRBJ1-4; tentatively, D is TRBD1 (6 bases). Between the trimmed V and J ends, which lost 5 bases and 8 bases, there was a span of 18 bases. In germline, CDR1 is SEHNR, CDR2 FQNEAQ (reference sequence). The CDR3 runs 15 residues. CDR3 protein: CASSTAQGRREKLFF. The DNA for the CDR3 is TGTGCCAGCAGCACCGCACAGGGTCGGAGAGAAAAACTGTTTTTT.

For this clonotype: At one end, the junction sequence differs from germline, possibly due to a read error. J is TRBJ2-1 and V is TRBV6-1; D gene ambiguous. The CDR3 spans 15 residues. Germline values: CDR1 MNHNS, CDR2 SASEGT. The CDR3 DNA reads TGTGCCTGCAGTGAAGTCTTGGGCGCTCCTCGGGAGCAGTTCTTC. Protein sequence: CACSEVLGAPREQFF.

In nucleotides, the CDR3 is TGTGCCAGTACCGCCAGATCCCCTAACTATGGCTACACCTTC. This codes for CASTARSPNYGYTF. This chain uses TRBV19 with TRBJ1-2, with D hard to call. There are 14 residues in the CDR3. Trimming stripped 7 bases from V and 0 bases from J, with 12 bases between. CDR1 and CDR2 from the germline V gene are LNHDA and SQIVND (reference sequence).

To note about this clonotype: A far larger clone is one base from this, pointing to a likely read error. The CDR3 sequence is CASSLRFGTGANTNTQYF. The CDR3 nucleotides are TGTGCCAGCAGCTTACGGTTTGGAACAGGGGCCAACACAAATACGCAGTATTTT. The V and J genes are TRBV11-2 and TRBJ2-3; 7 positions agree with TRBD1. Germline V gene data show CDR1 as SGHAT and CDR2 as FQNNGV. There are 18 residues in the CDR3. The full variable domain, completed using reference TRBV11-2 and TRBJ2-3, is EAGVAQSPRYKIIEKRQSVAFWCNPISGHATLYWYQQILGQGPKLLIQFQNNGVVDDSQLPKDRFSAERLKGVDSTLKIQPAKLEDSAVYLCASSLRFGTGANTNTQYFGPGTRLTVL.

For this clonotype: This may stem from a read error, because a much larger clone lies one nucleotide away. The genes are TRBV6-6 and TRBJ1-5; 9 positions match TRBD1. Germline V gene data show CDR1 as MNHNY and CDR2 as SVGAGI (reference sequence). This CDR3 region has 17 residues. V lost 4 bases, J lost 6 bases, and 13 bases stayed unmatched. CDR3 in amino acids: CASSSSTGGCVGQPQHF. As DNA, the CDR3 is TGTGCCAGCAGTTCGAGTACAGGGGGCTGCGTCGGTCAGCCCCAGCATTTT.